This T cell receptor (beta chain) was retrieved from a study of cytomegalovirus exposure and HLA in healthy donors. Study-wide results and limits: A missense DCLRE1C variant was associated with V- and J-gene trimming of TCR beta chains in a later analysis, and an independent cohort replicated the association.

In regard to this clone: No antigen is known for it.

The PCR used 60 Vbeta and 13 Jbeta primers. The data were produced by immunoSEQ multiplex PCR, yet TCRdb's version contains in-frame clones alone and is incomplete. This sample yields roughly 200,000 clones, of which more than 75% are seen a single time; more than 3% belongs to the top ten. The CDR3 consists of 15 residues. Germline CDR1 LNHDA, CDR2 SQIVND (reference sequence). The junction had 5 bases not matched to a gene; V was cut back by 4 bases and J by 5 bases. Sequenced sample: PBMCs. This TCR came from a man aged 35 to 55 in good health and CMV-seropositive. The chain has TRBV19 and TRBJ2-2; TRBD1 matches 9 bases. The CDR3 here is CASSRDRGSTGELFF. The CDR3 bases are TGTGCCAGTAGTAGAGACAGGGGGAGTACCGGGGAGCTGTTTTTT.